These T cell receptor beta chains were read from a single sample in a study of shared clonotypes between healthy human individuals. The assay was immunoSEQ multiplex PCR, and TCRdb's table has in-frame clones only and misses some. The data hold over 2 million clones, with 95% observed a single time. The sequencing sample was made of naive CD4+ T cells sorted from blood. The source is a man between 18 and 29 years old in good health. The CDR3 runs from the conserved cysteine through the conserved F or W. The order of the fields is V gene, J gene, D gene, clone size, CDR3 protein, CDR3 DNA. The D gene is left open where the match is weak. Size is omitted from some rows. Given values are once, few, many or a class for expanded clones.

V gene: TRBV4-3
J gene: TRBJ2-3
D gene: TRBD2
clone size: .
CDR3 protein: CASSQDGRGGSGTDTQYF
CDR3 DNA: TGCGCCAGCAGCCAAGATGGCCGGGGGGGCTCGGGCACAGATACGCAGTATTTT

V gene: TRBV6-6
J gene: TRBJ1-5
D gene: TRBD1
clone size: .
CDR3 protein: CASSPMDRDGQPQHF
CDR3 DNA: TGTGCCAGCAGCCCTATGGACAGGGACGGACAGCCCCAGCATTTT

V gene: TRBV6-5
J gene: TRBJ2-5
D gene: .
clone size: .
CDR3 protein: CASRSGDGSQYF
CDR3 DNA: TGTGCCAGCAGGTCGGGGGACGGGTCCCAGTACTTC

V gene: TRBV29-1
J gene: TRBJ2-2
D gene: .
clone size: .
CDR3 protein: CSGTVGGNTGELFF
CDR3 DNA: TGCAGCGGGACTGTGGGGGGTAACACCGGGGAGCTGTTTTTT

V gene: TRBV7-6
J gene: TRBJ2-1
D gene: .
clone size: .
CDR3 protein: CASRPGGSYNEQFF
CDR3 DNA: TGTGCCAGCAGGCCAGGAGGTTCCTACAATGAGCAGTTCTTC

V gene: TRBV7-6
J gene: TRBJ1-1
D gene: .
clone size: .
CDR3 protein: CASSLAGLNTEAFF
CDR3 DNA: TGTGCCAGCAGCTTAGCTGGACTAAACACTGAAGCTTTCTTT

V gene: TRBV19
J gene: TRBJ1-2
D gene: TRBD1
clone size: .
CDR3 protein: CASSTPGQVYGYTF
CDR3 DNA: TGTGCCAGTAGTACTCCGGGACAGGTCTATGGCTACACCTTC

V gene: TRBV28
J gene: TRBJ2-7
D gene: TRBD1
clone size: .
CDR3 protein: CASSRGQPPYEQYF
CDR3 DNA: TGTGCCAGCAGTAGGGGACAGCCACCTTACGAGCAGTACTTC

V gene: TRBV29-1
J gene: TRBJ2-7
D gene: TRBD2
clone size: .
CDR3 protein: CSVEDGTSDSYEQYF
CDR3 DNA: TGCAGCGTTGAAGATGGGACTAGCGACTCCTACGAGCAGTACTTC

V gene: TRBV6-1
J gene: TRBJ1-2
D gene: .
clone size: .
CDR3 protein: CASSQPGTINYGYTF
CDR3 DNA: TGTGCCAGCAGTCAACCCGGGACAATCAACTATGGCTACACCTTC

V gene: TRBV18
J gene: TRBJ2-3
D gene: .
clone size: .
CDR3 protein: CASSPLSGTADTQYF
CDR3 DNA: TGTGCCAGCTCACCACTGTCGGGAACGGCAGATACGCAGTATTTT

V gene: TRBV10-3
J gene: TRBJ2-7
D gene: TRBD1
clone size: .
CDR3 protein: CAIKPGGQFYEQYF
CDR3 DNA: TGTGCCATCAAACCTGGGGGACAGTTCTACGAGCAGTACTTC

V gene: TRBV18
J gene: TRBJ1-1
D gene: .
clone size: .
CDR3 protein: CASSPGQLNTEAFF
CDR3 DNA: TGTGCCAGCTCACCTGGGCAGCTGAACACTGAAGCTTTCTTT

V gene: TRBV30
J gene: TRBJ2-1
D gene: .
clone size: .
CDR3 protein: CAWSVLGGGEQFF
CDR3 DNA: TGTGCCTGGAGTGTTCTCGGTGGGGGTGAGCAGTTCTTC

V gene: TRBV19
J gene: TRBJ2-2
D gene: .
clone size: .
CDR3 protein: CATAGTVWTGELFF
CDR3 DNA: TGTGCCACCGCAGGAACGGTTTGGACCGGGGAGCTGTTTTTT

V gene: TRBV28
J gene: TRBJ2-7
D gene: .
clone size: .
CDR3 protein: CASLGRDNYEQYF
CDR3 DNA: TGTGCCAGTTTGGGCAGGGACAACTACGAGCAGTACTTC

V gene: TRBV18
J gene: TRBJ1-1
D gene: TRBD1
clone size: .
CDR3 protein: CASSRAGTVNTEAFF
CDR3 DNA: TGTGCCAGCTCACGGGCCGGGACAGTGAACACTGAAGCTTTCTTT

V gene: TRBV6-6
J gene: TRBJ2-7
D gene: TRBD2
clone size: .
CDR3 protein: CASSRTSGNMNYEQYF
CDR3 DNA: TGTGCCAGCAGTCGGACTAGCGGGAATATGAACTACGAGCAGTACTTC

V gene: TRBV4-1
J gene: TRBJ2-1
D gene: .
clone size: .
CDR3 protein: CASSQGYLSNEQFF
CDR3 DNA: TGCGCCAGCAGCCAAGGCTACCTCTCCAATGAGCAGTTCTTC

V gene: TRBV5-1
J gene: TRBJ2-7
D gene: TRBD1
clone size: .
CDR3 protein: CASSLGSSGQAYEQYF
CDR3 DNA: TGCGCCAGCAGCTTGGGAAGCTCCGGACAGGCCTACGAGCAGTACTTC

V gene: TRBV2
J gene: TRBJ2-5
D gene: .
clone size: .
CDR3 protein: CASSVTVGSKETQYF
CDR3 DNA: TGTGCCAGCAGTGTTACGGTGGGGTCCAAAGAGACCCAGTACTTC

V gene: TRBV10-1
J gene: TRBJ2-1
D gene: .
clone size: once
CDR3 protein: CASSDGYWNEQFF
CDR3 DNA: TGCGCCAGCAGTGATGGGTATTGGAATGAGCAGTTCTTC

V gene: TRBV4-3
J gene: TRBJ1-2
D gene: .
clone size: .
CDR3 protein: CASSQIGSAQDGYTF
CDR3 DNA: TGCGCCAGCAGCCAAATAGGGTCGGCCCAGGATGGCTACACCTTC

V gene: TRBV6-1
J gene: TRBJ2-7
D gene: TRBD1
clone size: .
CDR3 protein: CASQTGGLYEQYF
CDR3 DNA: TGTGCCAGCCAGACAGGGGGCCTGTACGAGCAGTACTTC

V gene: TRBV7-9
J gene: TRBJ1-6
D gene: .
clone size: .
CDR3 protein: CASSFDSYNSPLHF
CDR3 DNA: TGTGCCAGCAGCTTCGACAGCTATAATTCACCCCTCCACTTT

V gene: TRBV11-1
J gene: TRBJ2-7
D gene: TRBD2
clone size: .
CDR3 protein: CASSRSRGGSYEQYF
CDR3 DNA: TGTGCCAGCAGCCGGTCGCGGGGGGGTTCCTACGAGCAGTACTTC

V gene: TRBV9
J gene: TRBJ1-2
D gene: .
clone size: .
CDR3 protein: CASSARAGVNGYTF
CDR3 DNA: TGTGCCAGCAGCGCCCGCGCGGGAGTTAATGGCTACACCTTC

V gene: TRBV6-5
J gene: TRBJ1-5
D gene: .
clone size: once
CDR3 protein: CASSITGSQPQHF
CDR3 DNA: TGTGCCAGCAGTATTACAGGGTCTCAGCCCCAGCATTTT

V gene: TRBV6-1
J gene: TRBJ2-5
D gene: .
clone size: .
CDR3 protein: CASSESTATQYF
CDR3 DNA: TGTGCCAGCAGTGAATCGACTGCGACCCAGTACTTC

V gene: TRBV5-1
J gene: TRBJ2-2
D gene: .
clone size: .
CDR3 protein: CASSPRGHTGELFF
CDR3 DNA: TGCGCCAGCAGCCCACGGGGGCACACCGGGGAGCTGTTTTTT

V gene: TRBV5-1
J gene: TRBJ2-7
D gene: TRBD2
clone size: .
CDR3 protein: CASSTDRGTSGAYEQYF
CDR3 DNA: TGCGCCAGCAGCACAGACAGGGGGACTAGCGGGGCTTACGAGCAGTACTTC

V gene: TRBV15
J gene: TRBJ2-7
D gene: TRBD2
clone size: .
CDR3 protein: CATSRDREDYEQYF
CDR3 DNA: TGTGCCACCAGCAGAGATCGGGAGGACTACGAGCAGTACTTC

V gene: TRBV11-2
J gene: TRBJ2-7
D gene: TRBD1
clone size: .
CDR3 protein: CASSLLGTGKYEQYF
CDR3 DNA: TGTGCCAGCAGCTTACTAGGGACAGGGAAATACGAGCAGTACTTC

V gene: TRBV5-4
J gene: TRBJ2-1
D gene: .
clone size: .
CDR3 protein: CASSHPLESGEQFF
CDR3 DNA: TGTGCCAGCAGCCATCCGCTAGAATCGGGTGAGCAGTTCTTC

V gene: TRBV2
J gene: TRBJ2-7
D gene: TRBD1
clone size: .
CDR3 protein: CASSPAGTGSHEQYF
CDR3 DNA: TGTGCCAGCAGTCCAGCCGGGACAGGTTCGCACGAGCAGTACTTC

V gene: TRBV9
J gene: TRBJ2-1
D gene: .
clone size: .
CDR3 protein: CASSVTHSLGGLGPNEQFF
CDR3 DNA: TGTGCCAGCAGCGTAACGCACAGCCTAGGGGGACTCGGACCCAATGAGCAGTTCTTC

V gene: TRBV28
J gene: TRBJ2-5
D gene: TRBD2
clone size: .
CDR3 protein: CASSLATSGVLTQYF
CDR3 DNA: TGTGCCAGCAGTTTAGCGACTAGCGGCGTCCTGACCCAGTACTTC

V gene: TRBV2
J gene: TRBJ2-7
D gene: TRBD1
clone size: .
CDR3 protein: CASRLDRGPYEQYF
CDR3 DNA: TGTGCCAGCAGGCTGGACAGGGGGCCCTACGAGCAGTACTTC

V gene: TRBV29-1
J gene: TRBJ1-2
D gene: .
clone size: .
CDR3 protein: CSVGGEDGYTF
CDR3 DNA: TGCAGCGTGGGGGGAGAGGATGGCTACACCTTC

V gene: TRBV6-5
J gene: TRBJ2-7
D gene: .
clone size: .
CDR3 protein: CASSYRWESSYEQYF
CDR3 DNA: TGTGCCAGCAGTTACAGATGGGAGAGCTCCTACGAGCAGTACTTC

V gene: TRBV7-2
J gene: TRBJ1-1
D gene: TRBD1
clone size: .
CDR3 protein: CASSLSTGVTEAFF
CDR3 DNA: TGTGCCAGCAGCCTCTCAACAGGGGTCACTGAAGCTTTCTTT

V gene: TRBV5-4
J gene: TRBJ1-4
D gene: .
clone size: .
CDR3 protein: CASSLGGTGLFF
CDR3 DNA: TGTGCCAGCAGCTTGGGCGGTACGGGACTGTTTTTT

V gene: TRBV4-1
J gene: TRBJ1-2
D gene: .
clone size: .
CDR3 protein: CASSHRRTVNYGYTF
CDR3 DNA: TGCGCCAGCAGCCACCGCCGGACAGTAAACTATGGCTACACCTTC

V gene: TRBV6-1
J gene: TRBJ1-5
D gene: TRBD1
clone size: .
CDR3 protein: CASSGTGGQPQHF
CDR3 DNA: TGTGCCAGCAGTGGGACAGGGGGACAGCCCCAGCATTTT

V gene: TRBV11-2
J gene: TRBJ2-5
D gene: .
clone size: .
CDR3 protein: CASSSRLAGQGRETQYF
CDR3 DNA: TGTGCCAGCAGCTCGCGACTAGCGGGACAGGGGCGGGAGACCCAGTACTTC

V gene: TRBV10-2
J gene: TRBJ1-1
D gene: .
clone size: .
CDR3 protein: CATKEGQLTEAFF
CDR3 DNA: TGCGCCACAAAGGAGGGCCAGCTTACTGAAGCTTTCTTT

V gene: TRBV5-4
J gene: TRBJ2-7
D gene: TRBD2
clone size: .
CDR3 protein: CASSAGLAGDYEQYF
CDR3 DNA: TGTGCCAGCAGCGCCGGACTAGCGGGGGACTACGAGCAGTACTTC

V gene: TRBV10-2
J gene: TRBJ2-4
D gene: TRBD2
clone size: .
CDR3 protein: CATRLAGAGNIQYF
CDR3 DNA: TGCGCCACCCGACTAGCGGGGGCGGGGAACATTCAGTACTTC

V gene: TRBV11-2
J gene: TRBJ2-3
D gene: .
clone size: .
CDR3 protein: CASSSTDTQYF
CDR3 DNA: TGTGCCAGCAGCTCAACAGATACGCAGTATTTT

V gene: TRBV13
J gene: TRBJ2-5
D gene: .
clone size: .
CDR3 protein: CASSLRPFGETQYF
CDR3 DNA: TGTGCCAGCAGCTTAAGGCCCTTTGGGGAGACCCAGTACTTC

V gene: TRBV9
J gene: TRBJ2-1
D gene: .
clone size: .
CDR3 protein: CASSARSSENHNEQFF
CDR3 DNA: TGTGCCAGCAGCGCCCGTAGCTCCGAGAATCACAATGAGCAGTTCTTC

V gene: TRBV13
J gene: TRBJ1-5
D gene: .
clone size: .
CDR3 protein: CASSLRGRGNQPQHF
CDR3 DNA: TGTGCCAGCAGCTTACGGGGACGGGGCAATCAGCCCCAGCATTTT

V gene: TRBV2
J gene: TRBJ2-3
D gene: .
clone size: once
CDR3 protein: CASNAHFTSTDTQYF
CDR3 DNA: TGTGCCAGCAATGCTCACTTTACGAGCACAGATACGCAGTATTTT

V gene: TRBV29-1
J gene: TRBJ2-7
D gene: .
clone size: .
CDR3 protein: CSVGTYEQYF
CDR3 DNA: TGCAGCGTTGGGACGTACGAGCAGTACTTC

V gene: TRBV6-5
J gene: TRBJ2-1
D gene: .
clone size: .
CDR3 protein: CASSYSSGRVNEQFF
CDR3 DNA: TGTGCCAGCAGTTACTCTAGCGGAAGGGTCAATGAGCAGTTCTTC

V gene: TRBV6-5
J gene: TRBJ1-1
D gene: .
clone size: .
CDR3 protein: CASSYGGTNTEAFF
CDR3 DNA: TGTGCCAGCAGTTACGGAGGGACAAACACTGAAGCTTTCTTT

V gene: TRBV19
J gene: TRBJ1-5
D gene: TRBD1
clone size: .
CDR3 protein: CASRDREPQHF
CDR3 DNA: TGTGCCAGTAGGGACAGGGAGCCCCAGCATTTT

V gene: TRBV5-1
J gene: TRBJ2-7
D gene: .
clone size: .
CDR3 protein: CASSLSAGIPSYEQYF
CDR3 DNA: TGCGCCAGCAGCTTGAGTGCGGGGATCCCTTCCTACGAGCAGTACTTC

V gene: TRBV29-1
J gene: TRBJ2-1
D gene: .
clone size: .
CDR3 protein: CSVEGTAVEQFF
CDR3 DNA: TGCAGCGTTGAAGGGACAGCGGTTGAGCAGTTCTTC